The next 13 T cell receptor beta chains were all read from a single sample in a study of shared clonotypes between healthy human individuals. TCRdb's table, derived via immunoSEQ multiplex PCR, lists solely in-frame clones and lacks some. The top ten clones hold under 2% of a sample with about 680,000 clones, 73% of them seen once. The sequenced material came from memory CD4+ T cells sorted from blood. Noted subset: CD45RA-negative fraction. Receptors originate from a woman in her 30s in good health.

Notes on this clone: The sample has other DNA sequences that encode this CDR3 too. The rearrangement links TRBV19 to TRBJ1-5, with 9 bases that match TRBD1. Unmatched junction bases numbered 3, after V lost 4 bases and J lost 5 bases. CDR3 size: 14 residues. Germline V gene data show CDR1 as LNHDA and CDR2 as SQIVND (reference sequence). CDR3 nucleotide sequence: TGTGCCAGTAGTACGGGACAGGGTTATCAGCCCCAGCATTTT. The encoded protein is CASSTGQGYQPQHF.

This clone has just one count. The chain joins TRBV2 to TRBJ2-5; 7 bases fit TRBD2. Germline assignment: CDR1 SNHLY and CDR2 FYNNEI. This CDR3 has 16 amino acids. Unmatched junction bases numbered 13, after V lost 4 bases and J lost 5 bases. CDR3 DNA sequence: TGTGCCAGCAGTGCCACCGGACTAGTGGGGGGTGAGACCCAGTACTTC. It translates to CASSATGLVGGETQYF.

V and J are TRBV29-1 and TRBJ2-1; 8 bases map to TRBD2. There are 15 residues in the CDR3. Trimming took 7 bases from V and 3 from J; bases not matched to a gene: 11. Germline-derived CDR1 and CDR2 are SQVTM and ANQGSEA. The CDR3 reads CSAPWTSSIYNEQFF. In DNA form, the CDR3 reads TGCAGCGCCCCCTGGACTAGCAGCATCTACAATGAGCAGTTCTTC.

V usage is TRBV25-1 and J usage is TRBJ2-1; D is unclear. Germline CDR1 MGHDK, CDR2 SYGVNS. Trimming cost V 8 bases and J 0 bases, with 11 bases left between them. This CDR3 region has 14 residues. The chain's CDR3 is CASGFESSYNEQFF. The CDR3 region has the DNA TGTGCCAGCGGATTCGAGAGCTCCTACAATGAGCAGTTCTTC.

The chain has TRBV2 and TRBJ2-3; perhaps TRBD2 as D (5 bases). The length of the CDR3 is 13 residues. The germline V gene has CDR1 SNHLY and CDR2 FYNNEI. V dropped 4 bases and J dropped 2 bases, with 7 bases sitting between them. In DNA, the CDR3 is TGTGCCAGCAGTGGAGCGGACACAGATACGCAGTATTTT. It encodes CASSGADTDTQYF.

This clone has more than one count but fewer than ten. The chain employs TRBV30 and TRBJ2-6; perhaps TRBD1 as D (6 bases). The germline V gene has CDR1 GTSNPN and CDR2 SVGIG (reference sequence). Trimming stripped 5 bases from V and 3 bases from J, with 8 bases between. The CDR3 loop spans 13 amino acids. CDR3: CAWQGYGANVLTF. The CDR3 coding sequence is TGTGCCTGGCAGGGGTATGGGGCCAACGTCCTGACTTTC. Full variable domain (missing parts from reference TRBV30 and TRBJ2-6): SQTIHQWPATLVQPVGSPLSLECTVEGTSNPNLYWYRQAAGRGLQLLFYSVGIGQISSEVPQNLSASRPQDRQFILSSKKLLLSDSGFYLCAWQGYGANVLTFGAGSRLTVL.

CDR3 in DNA: TGTGCCAGCAGTTCCGCGACTACTACCTACGAGCAGTACTTC. Translation gives CASSSATTTYEQYF. The V call is TRBV2, the J call TRBJ2-7; the D gene is possibly TRBD2 (5 bases). This CDR3 spans 14 amino acids. From germline, CDR1 is SNHLY and CDR2 FYNNEI. Trimming shortened V by 5 bases and J by 2 bases, and 13 bases separated the two germline ends.

This sequence joins TRBV7-2 and TRBJ1-3; TRBD1 aligns across 7 bases. The germline V gene encodes CDR1 SGHTA and CDR2 FQGNSA. CDR3 length equals 13 residues. Trimming removed 5 bases from V and 8 bases from J; junction bases left unmatched: 6. In nucleotides, the CDR3 is TGTGCCAGCAGCCTAAACAGGGGCTACACCATATATTTT. Translation gives CASSLNRGYTIYF.

In regard to this clone: Additional DNA sequences in this sample encode the identical CDR3. The rearrangement uses TRBV5-4 and TRBJ2-7, with D unclear. Trimming took 5 bases from V and 1 from J, leaving 10 bases between them. CDR1 is SGHNT, CDR2 YYREEE, per germline (reference sequence). This CDR3 is 13 amino acids long. The CDR3 reads CASSSGRSYEQYF. The CDR3 region has the DNA TGTGCCAGCAGTTCCGGACGGTCCTACGAGCAGTACTTC.

The chain carries TRBV25-1 and TRBJ2-3, with D hard to call. Germline-derived CDR1 and CDR2 are MGHDK and SYGVNS. Trimming removed 4 bases at V and 2 bases at J, with 22 bases between. The CDR3 runs to 18 residues. The CDR3 DNA follows: TGTGCCAGCAGTGGACCGAGACAAGCCGGAGTCCCCACAGATACGCAGTATTTT. Translated, it gives CASSGPRQAGVPTDTQYF. Looking up the rest from reference TRBV25-1 and TRBJ2-3 gives the full variable domain: EADIYQTPRYLVIGTGKKITLECSQTMGHDKMYWYQQDPGMELHLIHYSYGVNSTEKGDLSSESTVSRIRTEHFPLTLESARPSHTSQYLCASSGPRQAGVPTDTQYFGPGTRLTVL.

This clone was found once. The chain has TRBV19 and TRBJ1-4; 7 bases align to TRBD1. This CDR3 is built from 15 residues. The V and J ends lost 4 bases and 8 bases, in that order; junction bases with no gene match: 10. Germline V gene lookup returns CDR1 LNHDA and CDR2 SQIVND (reference sequence). The CDR3 sequence: CASSTKTGWGEKLFF. The CDR3 nucleotides read TGTGCCAGTAGTACCAAGACAGGGTGGGGCGAAAAACTGTTTTTT.

This clone was seen only once. The rearrangement links TRBV2 to TRBJ1-2, with TRBD1 matching over 9 bases. The J segment lost 7 bases and the V segment lost 6 bases, leaving 9 bases of the junction unmatched. The germline V gene has CDR1 SNHLY and CDR2 FYNNEI. This CDR3 region has 14 residues. Written as DNA, the CDR3 is TGTGCCAGCAGGACAGGGGGGTTGAGGGGTGGCTACACCTTC. It is translated as CASRTGGLRGGYTF.

The DNA of the CDR3 is TGTGCCAGCAGATTGAAAGAGACCCAGTACTTC. It translates to CASRLKETQYF. The chain employs TRBV27 and TRBJ2-5; the D is unclear. Germline CDR1 is MNHEY and CDR2 is SMNVEV (reference sequence). Trimming left V 6 bases short and J 3 bases short, with 5 bases between. This CDR3 is built from 11 residues.